This TCR beta chain was sequenced during a study of radiation and T cells in renal cell carcinoma. Time point denoted: baseline pretreatment blood. Sample treatment: 15 Gy SBRT to primary tumor, nephrectomy 4 weeks later. The table lists this clone with a few counts. TCRdb's table, derived via immunoSEQ multiplex PCR, lists solely in-frame clones and lacks some. The sample holds some 150,000 clones; roughly 83% are singletons and the top ten take 20% to 25%. Germline CDR1 reads GTSNPN; CDR2 reads SVGIG (reference sequence). The CDR3 is 14 amino acids. Trimming stripped 3 bases from V and 1 base from J, with 12 bases between.

The rearrangement joins TRBV30 to TRBJ1-1; D is uncertain. This TCR derives from a woman between 45 and 65 years old with renal cell carcinoma. The sample consisted of blood, taken from a patient whose treatment included radiotherapy and nephrectomy. CDR3 region: CAWRVRLENTEAFF. CDR3 nucleotides: TGTGCCTGGAGAGTCAGGTTGGAGAACACTGAAGCTTTCTTT. The full variable domain, its missing parts supplied by reference TRBV30 and TRBJ1-1, is SQTIHQWPATLVQPVGSPLSLECTVEGTSNPNLYWYRQAAGRGLQLLFYSVGIGQISSEVPQNLSASRPQDRQFILSSKKLLLSDSGFYLCAWRVRLENTEAFFGQGTRLTVV.